The TCR beta chain described here comes from a study of regulatory T cells in long-lasting Graves disease. The TCR beta library used iRepertoire HTBI primers with Arm-PCR amplification of CDR3. TCRdb processed the multiplex PCR reads anew with MiXCR; each CDR3 protein has one entry. The sample includes 400,000 to 500,000 distinct CDR3 sequences, approximately 15% of them seen just once. From germline, CDR1 is KGHSH and CDR2 LQKENI. The CDR3 is 17 residues long. V lost 8 bases and J lost 1; bases outside the gene matches: 15. As for time point: newly diagnosed GD, antithyroid drugs for less than 3 months. The TCR library was made from RNA extracted from PBMCs. These same data were also listed under a study on T cells in Graves' hyperthyroidism and ophthalmopathy.

Specimen: peripheral blood mononuclear cells (PBMCs), collected at new diagnosis, from a patient treated with antithyroid drugs. The TCR originated in a woman between 50 and 59 years old with Graves disease. V usage is TRBV18 and J usage is TRBJ1-1, with 8 positions matching TRBD1. The CDR3 DNA reads TGTGCCAGCCCTACTGGACCGGGACAGGATACGAACACTGAAGCTTTCTTT. This translates into CASPTGPGQDTNTEAFF.